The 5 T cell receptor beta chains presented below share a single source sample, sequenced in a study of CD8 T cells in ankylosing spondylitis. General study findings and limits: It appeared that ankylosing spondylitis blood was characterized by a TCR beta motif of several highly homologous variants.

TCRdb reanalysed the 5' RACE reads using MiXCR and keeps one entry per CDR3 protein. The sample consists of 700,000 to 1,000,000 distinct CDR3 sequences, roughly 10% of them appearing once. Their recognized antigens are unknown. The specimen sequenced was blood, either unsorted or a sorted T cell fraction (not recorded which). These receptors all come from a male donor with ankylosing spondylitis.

CDR3 protein: CASSYNRGGELFF. The CDR3 DNA is TGTGCCAGCAGTTACAACCGGGGCGGGGAGCTGTTTTTT. J is TRBJ2-2 and V is TRBV6-6; possible D gene TRBD2, 5 bases. From germline, CDR1 is MNHNY and CDR2 SVGAGI (reference sequence). Trimming took 2 bases from V and 7 from J, leaving 8 bases between them. The CDR3 consists of 13 residues.

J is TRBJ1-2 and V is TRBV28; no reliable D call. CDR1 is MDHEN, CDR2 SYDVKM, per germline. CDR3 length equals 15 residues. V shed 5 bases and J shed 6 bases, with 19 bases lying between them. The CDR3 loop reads CASSPPPGGGNGYTF. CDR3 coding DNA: TGTGCCAGCAGTCCTCCCCCTGGCGGTGGCAATGGCTACACCTTC.

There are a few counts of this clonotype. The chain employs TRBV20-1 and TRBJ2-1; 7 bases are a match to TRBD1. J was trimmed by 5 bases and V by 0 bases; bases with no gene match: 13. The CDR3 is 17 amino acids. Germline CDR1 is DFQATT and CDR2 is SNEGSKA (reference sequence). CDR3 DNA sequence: TGCAGTGCTAGAGATCCCCAGGGGGAAAAACTTAACAATGAGCAGTTCTTC. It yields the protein CSARDPQGEKLNNEQFF.

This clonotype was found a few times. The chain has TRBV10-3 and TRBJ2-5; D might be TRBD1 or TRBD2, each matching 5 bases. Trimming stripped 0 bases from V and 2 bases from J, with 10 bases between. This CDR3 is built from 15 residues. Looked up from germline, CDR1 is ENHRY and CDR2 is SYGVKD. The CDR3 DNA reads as TGTGCCATCAGTGAGTCGGGACGGAGACAAGAGACCCAGTACTTC. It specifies CAISESGRRQETQYF.

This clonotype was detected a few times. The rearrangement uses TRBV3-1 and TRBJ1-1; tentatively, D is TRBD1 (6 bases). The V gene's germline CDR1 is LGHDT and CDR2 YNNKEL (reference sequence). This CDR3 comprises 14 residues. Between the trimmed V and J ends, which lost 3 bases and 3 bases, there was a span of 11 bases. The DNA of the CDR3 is TGTGCCAGCAGCCAGGGGGCAGGCTACACTGAAGCTTTCTTT. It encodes CASSQGAGYTEAFF.